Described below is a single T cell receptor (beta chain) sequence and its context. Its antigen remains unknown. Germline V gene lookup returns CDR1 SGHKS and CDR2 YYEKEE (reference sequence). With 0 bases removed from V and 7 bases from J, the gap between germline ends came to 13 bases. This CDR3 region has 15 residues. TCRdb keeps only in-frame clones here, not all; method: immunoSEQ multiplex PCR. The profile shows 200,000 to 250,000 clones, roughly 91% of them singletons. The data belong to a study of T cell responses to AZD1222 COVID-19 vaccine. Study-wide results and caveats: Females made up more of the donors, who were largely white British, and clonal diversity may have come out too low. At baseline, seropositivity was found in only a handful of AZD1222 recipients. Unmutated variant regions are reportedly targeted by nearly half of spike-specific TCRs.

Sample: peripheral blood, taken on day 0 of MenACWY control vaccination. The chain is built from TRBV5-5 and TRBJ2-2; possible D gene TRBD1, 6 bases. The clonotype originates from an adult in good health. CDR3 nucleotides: TGTGCCAGCAGCTTGGGGCACAGGGAGTTCGGGGAGCTGTTTTTT. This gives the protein CASSLGHREFGELFF.